These T cell receptor beta chains were read from a single sample in a study of spatial heterogeneity in lung cancer. Each CDR3 protein is one row after TCRdb ran MiXCR on the 5' RACE reads. This table holds around 30,000 distinct CDR3 sequences, approximately 6% found once. This specimen consisted of PBMCs, obtained at follow-up. Every receptor here comes from a male donor with early-stage non-small cell lung cancer. The CDR3 runs from the conserved cysteine through the conserved F or W. The order of the fields is D gene, clone size, V gene, J gene, CDR3 DNA, CDR3 protein. A D gene is named only where the DNA matches it firmly. Size is stated for part of the rows, as once, few or many counts, or as a class when the clone is expanded.

D: TRBD1; size: many; V: TRBV12-3/TRBV12-4; J: TRBJ2-1; DNA: TGTGCCAGCAGGTTGACAGGGGCCTATGAGCAGTTCTTC; CDR3: CASRLTGAYEQFF
D: NA; size: many; V: TRBV5-1; J: TRBJ2-3; DNA: TGCGCCAGCAGGCGGGACGTCGCAGATACGCAGTATTTT; CDR3: CASRRDVADTQYF
D: TRBD1; size: NA; V: TRBV24-1; J: TRBJ2-3; DNA: TGTGCCACCAGTGATCGACAGGGGGCTAAAGATACGCAGTATTTT; CDR3: CATSDRQGAKDTQYF
D: NA; size: many; V: TRBV7-2; J: TRBJ1-4; DNA: TGTGCCAGCAGTCGGGGGGTTGGCGAAAAACTGTTTTTT; CDR3: CASSRGVGEKLFF
D: TRBD1; size: many; V: TRBV3-1; J: TRBJ2-4; DNA: TGTGCCAGCAGCCCGGGACAGGTTGGGAATCAGTACTTC; CDR3: CASSPGQVGNQYF
D: TRBD1; size: many; V: TRBV6-2/TRBV6-3; J: TRBJ1-2; DNA: TGTGCCAGCAGATCGACAGGGGGATACCTAGTTGGCTACACCTTC; CDR3: CASRSTGGYLVGYTF
D: NA; size: many; V: TRBV7-2; J: TRBJ2-5; DNA: TGTGCCAGCGACCTACATAGCGGTCAAGAGACCCAGTACTTC; CDR3: CASDLHSGQETQYF
D: NA; size: many; V: TRBV2; J: TRBJ1-2; DNA: TGTGCCAGCAGTGAATTGGACCGGTATGGCTACACCTTC; CDR3: CASSELDRYGYTF
D: TRBD1; size: NA; V: TRBV20-1; J: TRBJ1-1; DNA: TGCAGTGCTAGTCAGGGACAGGGAACAAGGGGGAAAGCTTTCTTT; CDR3: CSASQGQGTRGKAFF
D: NA; size: few; V: TRBV7-8; J: TRBJ2-3; DNA: TGTGCCAGCAGCTCTCCGACGGCGGCCTCAGATACGCAGTATTTT; CDR3: CASSSPTAASDTQYF
D: NA; size: NA; V: TRBV7-3; J: TRBJ1-1; DNA: TGTGCCAGCAGCTCCTCAGGGAAGACTGAAGCTTTCTTT; CDR3: CASSSSGKTEAFF
D: TRBD2; size: NA; V: TRBV13; J: TRBJ2-2; DNA: TGTGCCAGCAGCTCCCCAAGAGATGGGCTAGCGGCGAACACCGGGGAGCTGTTTTTT; CDR3: CASSSPRDGLAANTGELFF
D: NA; size: many; V: TRBV5-1; J: TRBJ1-1; DNA: TGCGCCAGCAGCTTAAGTGGCGACTCTCTGGAAGCTTTCTTT; CDR3: CASSLSGDSLEAFF
D: NA; size: NA; V: TRBV6-1; J: TRBJ1-2; DNA: TGTGCCAGCTTCTTAAACTATGGCTACACCTTC; CDR3: CASFLNYGYTF
D: NA; size: few; V: TRBV7-9; J: TRBJ1-1; DNA: TGTGCCAGCAGCTTCGGACCCGGGGGGACTGAAGCTTTCTTT; CDR3: CASSFGPGGTEAFF
D: TRBD1; size: large; V: TRBV14; J: TRBJ1-2; DNA: TGTGCCAGCAGCCGGGACAGGGTACCCCTCGATGGCTACACCTTC; CDR3: CASSRDRVPLDGYTF
D: TRBD1; size: many; V: TRBV7-9; J: TRBJ2-7; DNA: TGTGCCAGCAGCATACCGGGACAGGGAGCGGACGAGCAGTACTTC; CDR3: CASSIPGQGADEQYF
D: TRBD1; size: few; V: TRBV7-9; J: TRBJ1-2; DNA: TGTGCCAGCAGGCCCGGGACAGGGTCCCATGGCTACACCTTC; CDR3: CASRPGTGSHGYTF
D: NA; size: medium-sized; V: TRBV28; J: TRBJ1-1; DNA: TGTGCCAGCAGTTTGCCCGGGGGTCTCGGCACTGAAGCTTTCTTT; CDR3: CASSLPGGLGTEAFF
D: NA; size: few; V: TRBV7-2; J: TRBJ1-1; DNA: TGTGCCAGCAGCCGATTCACAGGGACTGAAGCTTTCTTT; CDR3: CASSRFTGTEAFF
D: TRBD1; size: many; V: TRBV25-1; J: TRBJ2-3; DNA: TGTGCCAGCACCCGGGCAGGGGGCACGGGTACGCAGTATTTT; CDR3: CASTRAGGTGTQYF
D: TRBD1; size: few; V: TRBV6-2/TRBV6-3; J: TRBJ2-4; DNA: TGTGCCAGCAGTTACCCTATACCGGGACAGGGTATAGAAAACATTCAGTACTTC; CDR3: CASSYPIPGQGIENIQYF
D: TRBD1; size: NA; V: TRBV25-1; J: TRBJ1-3; DNA: TGTGCCAGCAGGGAGGGGGCCACTGGAAACACCATATATTTT; CDR3: CASREGATGNTIYF
D: TRBD2; size: few; V: TRBV9; J: TRBJ2-3; DNA: TGTGCCAGCACCGCCGGCGGGGGGGCCTCAGATACGCAGTATTTT; CDR3: CASTAGGGASDTQYF
D: NA; size: many; V: TRBV6-6; J: TRBJ1-5; DNA: TGTGCCAGCAGGTCACAGGGTTTAGCCCAGCATTTT; CDR3: CASRSQGLAQHF
D: NA; size: NA; V: TRBV19; J: TRBJ1-2; DNA: TGTGCCAGTAGTGTGGGTGACAAGCCAAGCTACACCTTC; CDR3: CASSVGDKPSYTF